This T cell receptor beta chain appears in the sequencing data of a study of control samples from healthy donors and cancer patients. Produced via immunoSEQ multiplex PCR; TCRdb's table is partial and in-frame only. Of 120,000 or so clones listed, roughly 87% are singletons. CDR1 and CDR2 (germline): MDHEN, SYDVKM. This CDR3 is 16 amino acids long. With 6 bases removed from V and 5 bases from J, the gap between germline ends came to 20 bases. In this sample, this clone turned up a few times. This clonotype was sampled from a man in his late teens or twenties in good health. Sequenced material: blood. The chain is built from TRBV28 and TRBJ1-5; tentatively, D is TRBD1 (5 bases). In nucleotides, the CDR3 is TGTGCCAGCAGAAACTTGGGGGACGGATTAGATCAGCCCCAGCATTTT. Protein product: CASRNLGDGLDQPQHF.